One and the same sample provided the 13 T cell receptor beta chains below, sequenced in a study of blood T cell repertoires in COVID-19. Clones were sequenced by immunoSEQ multiplex PCR, and TCRdb holds only the in-frame ones, with some missing. The profile shows more than 200,000 clones, approximately 86% of them singletons. The material sequenced was peripheral blood. The receptors stem from a man between 25 and 39 years old with active or convalescent COVID-19.

The chain is built from TRBV12-5 and TRBJ2-7; perhaps TRBD1 as D (7 bases). Germline CDR1 LGHNT, CDR2 FRNRAP. Trimming left V 6 bases short and J 3 bases short, with 15 bases between. The CDR3 is 14 residues long. CDR3 nucleotides: TGTGCTAGTGGCAGGGGAGGACAGGTCTACGAGCAGTACTTC. It yields the protein CASGRGGQVYEQYF.

The chain recombines TRBV18 with TRBJ1-5; D is possibly TRBD1 (5 bases). The CDR3 totals 15 residues. Trimming pared 4 bases from V and 2 bases from J, leaving 12 bases between. Germline CDR1 and CDR2: KGHSH and LQKENI. DNA for the CDR3: TGTGCCAGCTCACTAGGGGAAGTCGGCAATCAGCCCCAGCATTTT. Protein product: CASSLGEVGNQPQHF.

The CDR3 DNA follows: TGTGCCATCAGTGTTAGCGGGGGGGCCGGCACAGATACGCAGTATTTT. Protein sequence: CAISVSGGAGTDTQYF. The J gene is TRBJ2-3, the V gene TRBV10-3; TRBD2 matches 11 bases. Trimming removed 4 bases from V and 1 base from J; junction bases left unmatched: 4. In germline, CDR1 is ENHRY, CDR2 SYGVKD. This CDR3 is 16 amino acids long.

About this clone itself: In the same sample, other DNA sequences code for this CDR3. CDR3: CATSRDRGMNTEAFF. CDR3 DNA sequence: TGTGCCACCAGCAGGGACAGGGGCATGAACACTGAAGCTTTCTTT. The V gene is TRBV15, the J gene TRBJ1-1; TRBD1 matches at 9 bases. The length of the CDR3 is 15 residues. J was trimmed by 0 bases and V by 3 bases; bases with no gene match: 2. Germline V gene lookup returns CDR1 LNHNV and CDR2 YYDKDF (reference sequence).

This chain uses TRBV29-1 with TRBJ2-5, with TRBD1 matching 11 bases. The CDR3 loop spans 13 amino acids. V was clipped by 8 bases and J by 3 bases; unmatched bases: 5. Germline values: CDR1 SQVTM, CDR2 ANQGSEA. The DNA for the CDR3 is TGCAGCACGTGGGACAGGGGGAAAGAGACCCAGTACTTC. This encodes CSTWDRGKETQYF.

V is TRBV7-9 and J is TRBJ2-3, with D tentatively TRBD2 (5 bases). CDR1 and CDR2 (germline): SEHNR, FQNEAQ (reference sequence). The CDR3 contains 14 residues. Trimming left V 8 bases short and J 0 bases short, with 12 bases between. CDR3 residues: CASYSGWSTDTQYF. The CDR3 nucleotides read TGTGCCAGCTACTCGGGATGGAGCACAGATACGCAGTATTTT.

This clone was seen only a few times. The chain has TRBV7-5 and TRBJ2-4; TRBD1 was called by the table and not checked on the DNA. TRBV7-5 is a documented pseudogene. This CDR3 spans 14 amino acids. As DNA, the CDR3 is TGTGCCAGAAGCTTGGGGACAGGGAAAAACATTCAGTACTTC. Translation gives CARSLGTGKNIQYF.

The chain uses TRBV4-1 and TRBJ1-5, with D perhaps matching TRBD1 (6 bases). V was shortened by 2 bases and J by 4 bases, with 15 bases between the two germline ends. Looked up from germline, CDR1 is MGHRA and CDR2 is YSYEKL. The CDR3 totals 16 residues. The CDR3 DNA reads TGCGCCAGCAGCCAATCTCCGGGGGGCTGGAATCAGCCCCAGCATTTT. It is translated as CASSQSPGGWNQPQHF.

This clone was observed a single time. The rearrangement joins TRBV5-1 to TRBJ2-1; D gene unclear. The CDR3 extends over 12 amino acids. Trimming removed 1 base from V and 3 bases from J, with 2 bases in between. The V gene's germline CDR1 is SGHRS and CDR2 YFSETQ. The CDR3: CASSLYYNEQFF. CDR3 nucleotides: TGCGCCAGCAGCTTGTACTACAATGAGCAGTTCTTC.

This clone was observed once. The rearrangement uses TRBV18 and TRBJ1-4; 9 bases are a match to TRBD1. The germline V gene encodes CDR1 KGHSH and CDR2 LQKENI. The CDR3 runs to 17 residues. V dropped 3 bases and J dropped 8; count of bases not matched to a gene: 13. DNA of the CDR3: TGTGCCAGCTCACCGTTAACCCCGGGACAGGGTGGCGAAAAACTGTTTTTT. This sequence encodes CASSPLTPGQGGEKLFF.

This clone was observed a handful of times. This sequence joins TRBV15 and TRBJ2-5; 10 bases are shared with TRBD2. The V segment lost 4 bases and the J segment 4 bases; nucleotides outside the gene matches: 9. The germline CDR1 and CDR2 sequences are LNHNV and YYDKDF (reference sequence). CDR3 size: 16 residues. The CDR3 DNA sequence: TGTGCCACCAGCACCTTAGCGGGGGGAGGTCGAGAGACCCAGTACTTC. Amino acids: CATSTLAGGGRETQYF.

This chain uses TRBV7-8 with TRBJ1-4; 9 nucleotides align to TRBD1. The CDR3 runs 18 residues. Germline V gene data show CDR1 as SGHVS and CDR2 as FQNEAQ. Unmatched junction bases numbered 8, after V lost 0 bases and J lost 3 bases. CDR3 amino acids: CASSLATGGPLSNEKLFF. Written as DNA, the CDR3 is TGTGCCAGCAGCTTAGCGACAGGGGGACCTCTTTCTAATGAAAAACTGTTTTTT.

The table lists this clone with a few counts. V is TRBV7-9 and J is TRBJ2-7, with 8 bases that match TRBD2. Germline lookup yields CDR1 SEHNR and CDR2 FQNEAQ (reference sequence). With 4 bases clipped from V and 6 bases from J, the junction kept 8 bases outside the gene matches. CDR3 length equals 14 residues. The CDR3 region has the DNA TGTGCCAGCAGCTGGGCCGGGGGGGCCACCGAGCAGTACTTC. Translating gives CASSWAGGATEQYF.